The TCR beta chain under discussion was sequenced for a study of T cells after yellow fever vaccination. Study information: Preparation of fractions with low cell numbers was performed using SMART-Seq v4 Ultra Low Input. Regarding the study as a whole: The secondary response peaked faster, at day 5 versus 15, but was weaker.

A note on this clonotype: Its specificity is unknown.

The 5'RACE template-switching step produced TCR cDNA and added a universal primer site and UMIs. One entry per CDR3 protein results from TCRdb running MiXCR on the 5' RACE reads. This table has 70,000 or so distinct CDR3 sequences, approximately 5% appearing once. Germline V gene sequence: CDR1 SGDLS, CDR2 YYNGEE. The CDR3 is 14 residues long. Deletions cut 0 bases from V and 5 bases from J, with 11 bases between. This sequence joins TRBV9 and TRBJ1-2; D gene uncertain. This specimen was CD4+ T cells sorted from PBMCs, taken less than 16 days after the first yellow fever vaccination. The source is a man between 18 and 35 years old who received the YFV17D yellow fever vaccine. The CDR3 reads CASSVDPGSYGYTF. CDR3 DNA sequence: TGTGCCAGCAGCGTAGATCCGGGGAGTTATGGCTACACCTTC.